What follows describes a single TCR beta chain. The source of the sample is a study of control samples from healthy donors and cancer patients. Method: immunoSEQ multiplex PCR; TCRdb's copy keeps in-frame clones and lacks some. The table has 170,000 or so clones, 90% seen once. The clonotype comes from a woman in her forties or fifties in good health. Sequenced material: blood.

CDR3 in amino acids: CAWSVGQYYEQYF. CDR3 sequence (DNA): TGTGCCTGGAGTGTGGGTCAATACTACGAGCAGTACTTC. The chain joins TRBV30 to TRBJ2-7; the D is unclear. Germline CDR1 GTSNPN, CDR2 SVGIG (reference sequence). The CDR3 has 13 amino acids. Trimming stripped 0 bases from V and 3 bases from J, with 9 bases between.